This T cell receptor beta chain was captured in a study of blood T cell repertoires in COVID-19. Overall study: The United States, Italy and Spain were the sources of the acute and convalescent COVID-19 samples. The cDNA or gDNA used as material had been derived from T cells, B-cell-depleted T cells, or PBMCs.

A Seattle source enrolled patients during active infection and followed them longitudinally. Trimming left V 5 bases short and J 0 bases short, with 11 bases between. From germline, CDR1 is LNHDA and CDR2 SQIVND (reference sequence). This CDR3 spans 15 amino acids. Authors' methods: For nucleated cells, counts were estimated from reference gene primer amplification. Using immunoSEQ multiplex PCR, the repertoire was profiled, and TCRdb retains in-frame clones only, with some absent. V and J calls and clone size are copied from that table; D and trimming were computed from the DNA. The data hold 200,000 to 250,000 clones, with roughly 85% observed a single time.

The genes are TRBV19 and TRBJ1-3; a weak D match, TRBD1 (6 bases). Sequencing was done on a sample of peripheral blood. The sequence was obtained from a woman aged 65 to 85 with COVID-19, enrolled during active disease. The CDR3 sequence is CASSYQGRSGNTIYF. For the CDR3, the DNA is TGTGCCAGTAGTTACCAGGGGCGCTCTGGAAACACCATATATTTT. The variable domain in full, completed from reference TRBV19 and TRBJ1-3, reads DGGITQSPKYLFRKEGQNVTLSCEQNLNHDAMYWYRQDPGQGLRLIYYSQIVNDFQKGDIAEGYSVSREKKESFPLTVTSAQKNPTAFYLCASSYQGRSGNTIYFGEGSWLTVV.